This T cell receptor beta chain was identified during a study of a mutant IDH1 vaccine in newly diagnosed glioma. On the study more broadly: First vaccine doses came 4-6 weeks after radiotherapy alone, or with temozolomide cycles. Mean patient age was around 40 years; about 60% were male and 37.5% female. Before enrollment, patients got radiotherapy alone, temozolomide alone, or mostly the combination. Findings of the study overall: There seemed to be no relation between pseudoprogression and changes in top peripheral T cell clonotypes.

Clones were sequenced by immunoSEQ multiplex PCR, and TCRdb holds only the in-frame ones, with some missing. Altogether approximately 26,000 clones are present, roughly 80% being singletons, with the ten largest covering 7.2%. As for this clone: Its antigen is unidentified.

Noted time point: week 5, during vaccination. With topical imiquimod, each dose of the vaccine consisted of 300 ug of mutant IDH1 20-mer peptide. With 2 bases removed from V and 2 bases from J, the gap between germline ends came to 14 bases. The CDR3 length is 15 residues. Per the germline V gene, CDR1 is SGHRS and CDR2 is YFSETQ. The sample here was PBMCs, taken from a glioma patient whose treatment included an IDH1 peptide vaccine. The chain is built from TRBV5-1 and TRBJ2-7, with D perhaps TRBD1 (7 bases). This clonotype was sampled from a man aged 35-49 years with glioma. Some clones in this sample may be carry-over from other donors' samples. The CDR3 DNA reads TGCGCCAGCAGCTTTGGGACAGAGCGGGCCTACGAGCAGTACTTC. Its translation is CASSFGTERAYEQYF. Full variable domain (missing parts from reference TRBV5-1 and TRBJ2-7): KAGVTQTPRYLIKTRGQQVTLSCSPISGHRSVSWYQQTPGQGLQFLFEYFSETQRNKGNFPGRFSGRQFSNSRSEMNVSTLELGDSALYLCASSFGTERAYEQYFGPGTRLTVT.